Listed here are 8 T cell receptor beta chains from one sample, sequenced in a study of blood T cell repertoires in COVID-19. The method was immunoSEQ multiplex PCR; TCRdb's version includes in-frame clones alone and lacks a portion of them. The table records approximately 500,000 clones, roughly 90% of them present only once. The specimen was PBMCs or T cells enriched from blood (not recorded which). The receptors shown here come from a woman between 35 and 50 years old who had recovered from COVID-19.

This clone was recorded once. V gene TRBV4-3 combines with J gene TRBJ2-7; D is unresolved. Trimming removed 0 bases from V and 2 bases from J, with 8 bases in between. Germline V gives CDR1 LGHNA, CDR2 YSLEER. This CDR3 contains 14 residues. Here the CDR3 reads CASSQDVTTYEQYF. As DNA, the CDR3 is TGCGCCAGCAGCCAAGATGTCACAACCTACGAGCAGTACTTC.

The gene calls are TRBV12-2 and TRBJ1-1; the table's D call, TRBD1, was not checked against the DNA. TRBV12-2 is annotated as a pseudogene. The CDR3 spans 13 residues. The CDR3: CASRRTENTEAFF. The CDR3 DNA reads TGTGCAAGTCGCCGCACAGAGAACACTGAAGCTTTCTTT.

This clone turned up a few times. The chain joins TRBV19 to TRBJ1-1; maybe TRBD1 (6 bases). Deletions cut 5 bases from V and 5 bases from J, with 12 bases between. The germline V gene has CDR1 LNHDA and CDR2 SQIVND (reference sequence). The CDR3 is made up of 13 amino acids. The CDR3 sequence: CASSQGHGTEAFF. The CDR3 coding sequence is TGTGCCAGTAGTCAGGGGCATGGGACTGAAGCTTTCTTT.

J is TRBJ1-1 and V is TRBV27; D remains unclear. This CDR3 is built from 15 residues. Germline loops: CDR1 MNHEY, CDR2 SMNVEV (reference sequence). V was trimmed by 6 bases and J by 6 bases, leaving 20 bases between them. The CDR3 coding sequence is TGTGCCAGCAGGGGAGGGAGTGTAAGGGTCGCTGAAGCTTTCTTT. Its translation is CASRGGSVRVAEAFF.

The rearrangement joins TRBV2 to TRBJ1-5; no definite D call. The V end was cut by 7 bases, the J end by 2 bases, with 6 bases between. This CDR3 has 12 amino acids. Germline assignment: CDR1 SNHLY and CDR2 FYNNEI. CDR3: CASTEGNQPQHF. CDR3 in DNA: TGTGCCAGCACGGAGGGCAATCAGCCCCAGCATTTT.

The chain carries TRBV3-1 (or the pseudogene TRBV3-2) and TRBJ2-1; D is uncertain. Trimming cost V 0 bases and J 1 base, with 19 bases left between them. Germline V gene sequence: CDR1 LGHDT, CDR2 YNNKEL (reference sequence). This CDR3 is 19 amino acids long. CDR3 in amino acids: CASSQDLEAYLPSYNEQFF. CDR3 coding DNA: TGTGCCAGCAGCCAAGACTTAGAGGCCTACCTTCCATCCTACAATGAGCAGTTCTTC.

The CDR3 nucleotides read TGTGCCAGCAGTGAATGGGCAGGGGGTCACGAGCAGTACTTC. This codes for CASSEWAGGHEQYF. This chain connects TRBV25-1 to TRBJ2-7, with TRBD1 matching 7 bases. Trimming removed 1 base from V and 5 bases from J; junction bases left unmatched: 5. CDR1 MGHDK and CDR2 SYGVNS come from the germline V gene. CDR3 length: 14 amino acids.

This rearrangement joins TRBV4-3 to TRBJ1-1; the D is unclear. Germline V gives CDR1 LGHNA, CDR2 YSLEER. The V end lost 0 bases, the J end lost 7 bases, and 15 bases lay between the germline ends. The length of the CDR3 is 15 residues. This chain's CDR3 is CASSQDGPGRGEAFF. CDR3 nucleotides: TGCGCCAGCAGCCAAGATGGGCCGGGTCGGGGTGAAGCTTTCTTT.